This passage covers 31 T cell receptor beta chains from one sample sequenced in a study of somatic mutations in cytotoxic T cells in rheumatoid arthritis. Repertoires were generated with immunoSEQ multiplex PCR, while TCRdb's copy carries only in-frame clones and drops some. The data hold approximately 3,400 clones, with approximately 88% observed a single time. Material for sequencing was CD8+ T cells sorted from blood. Every receptor here comes from a middle-aged man with rheumatoid arthritis.

The chain has TRBV27 and TRBJ2-2; 8 bases match TRBD1. The V segment lost 7 bases and the J segment 6 bases; nucleotides outside the gene matches: 7. Germline V gene lookup returns CDR1 MNHEY and CDR2 SMNVEV (reference sequence). CDR3 length: 14 amino acids. CDR3 sequence: CASTLTGGPGELFF. The CDR3 coding sequence is TGTGCCAGCACCTTAACAGGGGGTCCCGGGGAGCTGTTTTTT.

CDR3 sequence: CASSFESSYNEQFF. CDR3 bases: TGTGCCAGCAGCTTTGAGAGTTCCTACAATGAGCAGTTCTTC. V and J are TRBV7-3 and TRBJ2-1, with D hard to call. This CDR3 has 14 residues. CDR1 SGHTA and CDR2 FQGTGA come from the germline V gene. The ends were cut back, 3 bases at V and 1 base at J, with 7 bases in the middle.

V is TRBV5-1 and J is TRBJ2-3; tentative D call: TRBD1 (6 bases). CDR1 and CDR2 (germline): SGHRS, YFSETQ. V was pared by 0 bases and J by 3 bases, with 11 bases between. The CDR3 has 15 residues. The CDR3 nucleotides read TGCGCCAGCAGCTTGGCCACAGGGTTTACAGATACGCAGTATTTT. Translation: CASSLATGFTDTQYF.

The chain recombines TRBV4-1 with TRBJ1-1; D gene unclear. V was cut by 4 bases and J by 5 bases, with 11 bases left in between. Germline V gene data show CDR1 as MGHRA and CDR2 as YSYEKL. This CDR3 has 13 residues. Written as DNA, the CDR3 is TGCGCCAGCAGCCTCCGCGCGAGGACTGAAGCTTTCTTT. Translating gives CASSLRARTEAFF.

This clone has only a few counts. The chain links TRBV9 to TRBJ2-1, with TRBD2 matching over 9 bases. Unmatched junction bases numbered 12, after V lost 2 bases and J lost 12 bases. The CDR3 contains 15 residues. The V gene's germline CDR1 is SGDLS and CDR2 YYNGEE. The CDR3 reads CASSVGAGGRVLQFF. CDR3 DNA sequence: TGTGCCAGCAGCGTGGGAGCGGGAGGCCGAGTGCTGCAGTTCTTC.

This clone was seen a single time. This chain connects TRBV27 to TRBJ1-4, with TRBD1 identical over 8 bases. This CDR3 spans 14 amino acids. Looked up from germline, CDR1 is MNHEY and CDR2 is SMNVEV (reference sequence). Trimming at V came to 6 bases and at J to 5 bases, leaving 5 bases not matched to a gene. CDR3 loop: CASRPGQVNEKLFF. The CDR3 DNA reads TGTGCCAGCAGACCGGGACAGGTGAATGAAAAACTGTTTTTT.

The chain combines TRBV5-1 with TRBJ2-5; a weak D match, TRBD1 (7 bases). The CDR3 runs 14 residues. Germline CDR1 is SGHRS and CDR2 is YFSETQ. V was pared by 4 bases and J by 2 bases, with 12 bases between. For the CDR3, the DNA is TGCGCCAGCAGCATTCAGGGGGGTCAAGAGACCCAGTACTTC. Translation gives CASSIQGGQETQYF. Combining the CDR3 with reference TRBV5-1 and TRBJ2-5 gives the whole variable domain KAGVTQTPRYLIKTRGQQVTLSCSPISGHRSVSWYQQTPGQGLQFLFEYFSETQRNKGNFPGRFSGRQFSNSRSEMNVSTLELGDSALYLCASSIQGGQETQYFGPGTRLLVL.

This chain uses TRBV6-6 with TRBJ2-1; 8 positions match TRBD2. The CDR3 is made up of 14 amino acids. V dropped 6 bases and J dropped 3; count of bases not matched to a gene: 4. Germline V gives CDR1 MNHNY, CDR2 SVGAGI (reference sequence). The CDR3 sequence: CASRRLAYYNEQFF. CDR3 DNA sequence: TGTGCCAGCAGGCGACTAGCGTACTACAATGAGCAGTTCTTC.

Only one count was recorded for this clone. The chain couples TRBV28 to TRBJ1-2; 10 bases match TRBD1. The CDR3 totals 17 residues. J was trimmed by 0 bases and V by 6 bases; bases with no gene match: 10. Germline assignment: CDR1 MDHEN and CDR2 SYDVKM. CDR3 DNA: TGTGCCAGCAGCCCTCTTCGGGGACAGGGGTCTAACTATGGCTACACCTTC. This sequence encodes CASSPLRGQGSNYGYTF.

By its share, this clone is large. Other nucleotide sequences in the sample specify the same CDR3. The chain has TRBV13 and TRBJ2-7; 9 bases agree with TRBD1. Germline trimming cut 5 bases from V and 0 bases from J; bases unmatched to any gene: 5. The germline CDR1 and CDR2 sequences are PRHDT and FYEKMQ (reference sequence). CDR3 size: 15 residues. CDR3 DNA: TGTGCCAGCAGCGCCCGGGACAGGGCCTCCTACGAGCAGTACTTC. Its protein is CASSARDRASYEQYF.

The chain recombines TRBV29-1 with TRBJ2-1; D is undetermined. The CDR3 consists of 10 residues. CDR1 is SQVTM, CDR2 ANQGSEA, per germline. Trimming pared 6 bases from V and 3 bases from J, leaving 3 bases between. CDR3: CSVIYNEQFF. In DNA form, the CDR3 reads TGCAGCGTCATCTACAATGAGCAGTTCTTC.

The V and J genes are TRBV29-1 and TRBJ2-2; TRBD2 agrees at 9 bases. This CDR3 has 14 amino acids. Unmatched junction bases numbered 11, after V lost 6 bases and J lost 9 bases. The germline CDR1 and CDR2 sequences are SQVTM and ANQGSEA. CDR3: CSVKAGLAGRELFF. The DNA for the CDR3 is TGCAGCGTAAAAGCGGGGCTAGCGGGGCGGGAGCTGTTTTTT.

This clone was seen more than once but under ten times. The chain carries TRBV7-8 and TRBJ2-7; D is undetermined. This CDR3 is built from 14 residues. Per germline, CDR1 SGHVS and CDR2 FQNEAQ. Trimming shortened V by 1 base and J by 3 bases, and 10 bases separated the two germline ends. CDR3 bases: TGTGCCAGCAGCTTAGGCCCGACATACTACGAGCAGTACTTC. It encodes CASSLGPTYYEQYF.

The chain employs TRBV18 and TRBJ1-1; D unclear. The ends were cut back, 0 bases at V and 8 bases at J, with 16 bases in the middle. CDR1 is KGHSH, CDR2 LQKENI, per germline. There are 15 residues in the CDR3. CDR3 loop: CASSPPSPPRSEAFF. DNA for the CDR3: TGTGCCAGCTCACCACCGAGTCCCCCGAGATCGGAAGCTTTCTTT.

To note about this clone: The junction departs from the called germline gene at one end, perhaps through a read error. The V gene is TRBV11-2, the J gene TRBJ1-2; 7 positions agree with TRBD1. The CDR3 totals 11 residues. Germline V gene sequence: CDR1 SGHAT, CDR2 FQNNGV. CDR3 coding DNA: TGTGCCAGCAGCCCTCGGGACAGTCACATCTGG. Amino acid sequence: CASSPRDSHIW.

The chain has TRBV19 and TRBJ2-1, with 10 bases fitting TRBD1. CDR1 and CDR2 (germline): LNHDA, SQIVND (reference sequence). After removal of 9 bases from V and 9 bases from J, the junction contained 11 bases not matched to a gene. The CDR3 sequence is 14 residues long. The CDR3 is CASGTGTGVREQFF. The DNA for the CDR3 is TGTGCCAGCGGAACGGGGACAGGGGTTCGTGAGCAGTTCTTC.

The chain combines TRBV5-1 with TRBJ2-7; D perhaps matches TRBD1 (5 bases). Germline V gene sequence: CDR1 SGHRS, CDR2 YFSETQ. The length of the CDR3 is 15 residues. Trimming left V 1 base short and J 5 bases short, with 16 bases between. The CDR3 here is CASSLQGDGLDEQYF. For the CDR3, the DNA is TGCGCCAGCAGCTTGCAGGGTGATGGCCTCGACGAGCAGTACTTC.

V gene TRBV19 combines with J gene TRBJ2-1, with 10 bases matching TRBD2. The CDR3 loop spans 14 amino acids. Looked up from germline, CDR1 is LNHDA and CDR2 is SQIVND (reference sequence). V lost 9 bases and J lost 3; bases outside the gene matches: 5. CDR3 in amino acids: CASRLAGDYNEQFF. DNA for the CDR3: TGTGCCAGCCGCCTAGCGGGAGACTACAATGAGCAGTTCTTC.

A single count supports this clone. V and J are TRBV10-3 and TRBJ2-3; tentatively, D is TRBD1 (6 bases). The length of the CDR3 is 19 residues. Germline-derived CDR1 and CDR2 are ENHRY and SYGVKD. V lost 8 bases to trimming and J lost 4 bases, with 31 bases between them. The DNA of the CDR3 is TGTGCCATCGGGGGCGGAACGGATTCACAGATACAGGAGGCAGATACGCAGTATTTT. Protein product: CAIGGGTDSQIQEADTQYF.

This clone came up a few times. This chain links TRBV7-6 with TRBJ2-7; TRBD2 agrees at 10 bases. The CDR3 length is 13 residues. CDR1 and CDR2 from the germline V gene are SGHVS and FNYEAQ. Unmatched junction bases numbered 3, after V lost 4 bases and J lost 6 bases. The CDR3 is CASSSGLAVEQYF. In nucleotides, the CDR3 is TGTGCCAGCAGCTCCGGACTAGCGGTCGAGCAGTACTTC.

The chain has TRBV6-4 and TRBJ2-3, with 8 bases aligning to TRBD2. This CDR3 has 14 residues. V lost 3 bases to trimming and J lost 2 bases; unmatched junction nucleotides: 1. Germline V gene lookup returns CDR1 MRHNA and CDR2 SNTAGT. This CDR3 reads CASSEGLATDTQYF. The CDR3 DNA follows: TGTGCCAGCAGTGAAGGACTAGCCACAGATACGCAGTATTTT.

This clone was observed a handful of times. J is TRBJ2-7 and V is TRBV4-2; 8 positions agree with TRBD2. The V and J ends lost 3 bases and 6 bases, in that order; junction bases with no gene match: 13. The CDR3 runs to 16 residues. From germline, CDR1 is LGHNA and CDR2 YNFKEQ. CDR3 amino acids: CASSHLEREFIGEQYF. For the CDR3, the DNA is TGTGCCAGCAGCCACCTGGAGCGGGAGTTCATAGGCGAGCAGTACTTC.

This clone was seen just once. The V and J genes are TRBV19 and TRBJ1-1; D is unresolved. The CDR3 loop spans 14 amino acids. The ends were cut back, 3 bases at V and 1 base at J, with 9 bases in the middle. Looked up from germline, CDR1 is LNHDA and CDR2 is SQIVND (reference sequence). CDR3 sequence: CASSIVPGNTEAFF. The DNA of the CDR3 is TGTGCCAGTAGTATCGTGCCAGGGAACACTGAAGCTTTCTTT.

The sample holds one count of this clone. This chain uses TRBV30 with TRBJ2-1, with 13 bases fitting TRBD2. The germline gives CDR1 GTSNPN, CDR2 SVGIG (reference sequence). Trimming at V came to 3 bases and at J to 8 bases, leaving 7 bases not matched to a gene. This CDR3 is built from 15 residues. The CDR3 sequence is CAWSPGTSGNYEQFF. CDR3 bases: TGTGCCTGGAGCCCCGGGACTAGCGGGAACTATGAGCAGTTCTTC.

The chain combines TRBV28 with TRBJ2-7; D is perhaps TRBD1 (5 bases). The germline CDR1 and CDR2 sequences are MDHEN and SYDVKM. The V gene lost 3 bases and the J gene lost 3 bases, with 21 bases spanning the gap. CDR3 length: 17 residues. CDR3 sequence: CASSFAWRQGFFYEQYF. The CDR3 nucleotides read TGTGCCAGCAGTTTCGCGTGGCGGCAGGGCTTCTTCTACGAGCAGTACTTC. Full variable domain (rest looked up from reference TRBV28 and TRBJ2-7): DVKVTQSSRYLVKRTGEKVFLECVQDMDHENMFWYRQDPGLGLRLIYFSYDVKMKEKGDIPEGYSVSREKKERFSLILESASTNQTSMYLCASSFAWRQGFFYEQYFGPGTRLTVT.

The CDR3 sequence is CASSLGREGSETQYF. DNA for the CDR3: TGTGCCAGCAGCCTAGGGCGGGAGGGGTCGGAGACCCAGTACTTC. This chain connects TRBV2 to TRBJ2-5, with 9 bases matching TRBD2. This CDR3 spans 15 amino acids. The germline CDR1 and CDR2 sequences are SNHLY and FYNNEI. The trim removed 6 bases at V and 5 bases at J, leaving 10 bases unmatched.

The chain joins TRBV6-5 to TRBJ1-2; D call uncertain. Germline-derived CDR1 and CDR2 are MNHEY and SVGAGI. The CDR3 contains 16 residues. V dropped 0 bases and J dropped 5 bases, with 16 bases sitting between them. CDR3 region: CASSYSSRASGYGYTF. The CDR3 bases are TGTGCCAGCAGTTACTCGAGTCGAGCCAGCGGTTATGGCTACACCTTC.

This chain uses TRBV28 with TRBJ2-3; 10 bases align to TRBD1. V lost 3 bases, J lost 3 bases, and 3 bases stayed unmatched. This CDR3 region has 15 residues. The germline gives CDR1 MDHEN, CDR2 SYDVKM. CDR3 sequence: CASSFRGQGTDTQYF. The CDR3 DNA reads TGTGCCAGCAGTTTCAGGGGACAGGGGACAGATACGCAGTATTTT.

This clone came up once. This chain uses TRBV6-4 with TRBJ2-1; 8 bases agree with TRBD1. Per germline, CDR1 MRHNA and CDR2 SNTAGT. The CDR3 length is 16 residues. The junction had 9 bases not matched to a gene; V was cut back by 3 bases and J by 5 bases. The CDR3 reads CASSESPGQGHNEQFF. In DNA form, the CDR3 reads TGTGCCAGCAGTGAATCTCCCGGACAGGGCCACAATGAGCAGTTCTTC.

In DNA form, the CDR3 reads TGTGCCAGCAGCCCCAACACTGCGGGATACTCCTACAATGAGCAGTTCTTC. It is translated as CASSPNTAGYSYNEQFF. V gene TRBV9 combines with J gene TRBJ2-1, with D possibly matching TRBD2 (6 bases). The CDR3 is 17 residues long. The germline V gene encodes CDR1 SGDLS and CDR2 YYNGEE. The V end lost 4 bases, the J end lost 0 bases, and 17 bases lay between the germline ends.

The genes are TRBV5-1 and TRBJ2-7; 7 bases align to TRBD1. Trimming took 0 bases from V and 7 from J; bases not matched to a gene: 7. Germline V lookup: CDR1 SGHRS, CDR2 YFSETQ. This CDR3 spans 14 amino acids. For the CDR3, the DNA is TGCGCCAGCAGCTTGGGAGACAGGGCTGGGGAGCAGTACTTC. Its protein is CASSLGDRAGEQYF.